Shown below are 30 T cell receptor beta chains from a single sample sequenced in a study of T cell changes during pregnancy in multiple sclerosis. Some clones are missing from TCRdb's copy, which holds only in-frame ones; the method was immunoSEQ multiplex PCR. The data show 54,000 or so clones, just over 90% seen once. Sequencing used CD4+ T cells from peripheral blood mononuclear cells, obtained before pregnancy. The receptors were sampled from a female donor with multiple sclerosis, enrolled in a pregnancy study.

The chain carries TRBV5-1 and TRBJ2-7, with no clear D. Germline CDR1 reads SGHRS; CDR2 reads YFSETQ. The CDR3 length is 14 residues. V lost 0 bases and J 4 bases, leaving 11 bases between the germline ends. CDR3 protein: CASSLGLNEYEQYF. The CDR3 coding sequence is TGCGCCAGCAGCTTGGGCCTTAACGAGTACGAGCAGTACTTC.

The chain carries TRBV7-9 and TRBJ2-5; D possibly corresponds to TRBD1 (6 bases). V gave up 1 base and J gave up 3 bases, with 12 bases separating them. Germline V lookup: CDR1 SEHNR, CDR2 FQNEAQ (reference sequence). The CDR3 totals 15 residues. The CDR3 sequence is CASSLGGQIKETQYF. DNA for the CDR3: TGTGCCAGCAGCTTAGGAGGACAGATAAAAGAGACCCAGTACTTC.

The chain employs TRBV7-6 and TRBJ2-1; 10 bases fit TRBD2. The CDR3 extends over 17 amino acids. V trimming: 2 bases; J trimming: 4 bases; junction bases outside the gene matches: 8. Germline V gives CDR1 SGHVS, CDR2 FNYEAQ. The CDR3, as DNA: TGTGCCAGCAGCTTAAGTGCTAGCGGGAGTAGTTACAATGAGCAGTTCTTC. It is translated as CASSLSASGSSYNEQFF.

This chain links TRBV5-4 with TRBJ2-2, with 10 bases aligning to TRBD2. The CDR3 runs 16 residues. In germline, CDR1 is SGHNT, CDR2 YYREEE (reference sequence). The V gene end was trimmed by 4 bases and the J gene end by 0 bases; junction bases not matched to a gene: 3. CDR3 in amino acids: CASSPGTSANTGELFF. CDR3 nucleotides: TGTGCCAGCAGCCCTGGGACTAGCGCGAACACCGGGGAGCTGTTTTTT.

The rearrangement joins TRBV11-2 to TRBJ2-3, with 11 bases aligning to TRBD2. Per germline, CDR1 SGHAT and CDR2 FQNNGV. J gave up 2 bases and V 4 bases, and 5 bases lay outside the gene matches. The CDR3 sequence is 16 residues long. In DNA form, the CDR3 reads TGTGCCAGCAGCTACCGACTAGCGGGGTCCACAGATACGCAGTATTTT. Encoded protein: CASSYRLAGSTDTQYF.

The chain employs TRBV6-6 and TRBJ2-1, with TRBD2 matching over 7 bases. Trimming removed 6 bases from V and 4 bases from J; junction bases left unmatched: 3. This CDR3 region has 13 residues. The germline V gene has CDR1 MNHNY and CDR2 SVGAGI (reference sequence). CDR3 amino acids: CASSSSGYNEQFF. DNA of the CDR3: TGTGCCAGCAGCTCTAGCGGTTACAATGAGCAGTTCTTC.

The chain joins TRBV4-3 to TRBJ2-1, with D hard to call. V lost 1 base to trimming and J lost 8 bases, with 15 bases between them. Germline assignment: CDR1 LGHNA and CDR2 YSLEER. The CDR3 is 15 amino acids. This chain's CDR3 is CASSQGPTPADEQFF. The DNA of the CDR3 is TGCGCCAGCAGCCAAGGTCCTACACCTGCGGATGAGCAGTTCTTC.

J is TRBJ2-3 and V is TRBV19, with D possibly TRBD1 on 6 matching bases. This CDR3 spans 14 amino acids. V was clipped by 1 base and J by 1 base, with 6 bases between them. Germline V CDR1 and CDR2: LNHDA, SQIVND (reference sequence). The CDR3 reads CASSIGTGTDTQYF. CDR3 sequence (DNA): TGTGCCAGTAGTATAGGGACAGGCACAGATACGCAGTATTTT.

The rearrangement joins TRBV5-1 to TRBJ1-3; D gene ambiguous. There are 14 residues in the CDR3. Germline V gene lookup returns CDR1 SGHRS and CDR2 YFSETQ. Trimming stripped 0 bases from V and 7 bases from J, with 11 bases between. The CDR3 loop is CASSLAPYSNTIYF. CDR3 in DNA: TGCGCCAGCAGCTTGGCCCCATATAGTAACACCATATATTTT.

The rearrangement uses TRBV6-5 and TRBJ1-5, with D uncertain. V was pared by 2 bases and J by 4 bases, with 6 bases between. Germline CDR1 is MNHEY and CDR2 is SVGAGI. This CDR3 is 13 amino acids long. The CDR3: CASSYEVNQPQHF. CDR3 in DNA: TGTGCCAGCAGTTACGAGGTAAATCAGCCCCAGCATTTT.

The V gene is TRBV5-1, the J gene TRBJ2-4; TRBD1 might be the D (7 bases). V lost 0 bases and J 0 bases, leaving 13 bases between the germline ends. Germline lookup yields CDR1 SGHRS and CDR2 YFSETQ. This CDR3 contains 17 residues. CDR3 sequence (DNA): TGCGCCAGCAGCTTGGCCGGGGGACAGCTAGCCAAAAACATTCAGTACTTC. Protein product: CASSLAGGQLAKNIQYF.

Here the CDR3 reads CASSEATTETQYF. As DNA, the CDR3 is TGTGCCAGCAGTGAAGCGACTACAGAGACCCAGTACTTC. This chain joins TRBV2 and TRBJ2-5, with a possible D match to TRBD2 (5 bases). The V gene's germline CDR1 is SNHLY and CDR2 FYNNEI. CDR3 size: 13 residues. Trimming pared 0 bases from V and 4 bases from J, leaving 6 bases between.

CDR3 in amino acids: CASSLGRRGRDPNEKLFF. The CDR3 region has the DNA TGTGCCAGCAGCTTAGGCCGTCGGGGTAGAGACCCTAATGAAAAACTGTTTTTT. The rearrangement uses TRBV7-8 and TRBJ1-4; D ambiguous. The CDR3 is 18 residues long. The ends were cut back, 1 base at V and 3 bases at J, with 18 bases in the middle. Germline CDR1 is SGHVS and CDR2 is FQNEAQ.

This chain uses TRBV28 with TRBJ2-3, with D perhaps TRBD2 (6 bases). CDR1 is MDHEN and CDR2 is SYDVKM in the germline V gene. The CDR3 is made up of 12 amino acids. V was pared by 8 bases and J by 6 bases, with 12 bases between. CDR3 residues: CASAVRGDTQYF. In DNA form, the CDR3 reads TGTGCCAGCGCGGTGCGGGGTGATACGCAGTATTTT.

The chain has TRBV11-3 and TRBJ2-7; TRBD1 is a possible D gene (6 bases). V lost 5 bases to trimming and J lost 1 base, with 9 bases between them. Per the germline V gene, CDR1 is SGHNT and CDR2 is YENEEA. This CDR3 contains 13 residues. CDR3 sequence (DNA): TGTGCCAGCAGCCCACAGGGATCCTACGAGCAGTACTTC. This sequence encodes CASSPQGSYEQYF.

The chain joins TRBV30 to TRBJ1-2; D unclear. Trimming took 5 bases from V and 2 from J, leaving 12 bases between them. This CDR3 spans 13 amino acids. CDR1 is GTSNPN, CDR2 SVGIG, per germline (reference sequence). The CDR3 protein is CAWELFVNYGYTF. The CDR3 nucleotides are TGTGCCTGGGAACTCTTCGTCAACTATGGCTACACCTTC.

The sample holds one count of this clone. The chain carries TRBV2 and TRBJ2-7; 9 bases match TRBD1. Germline V lookup: CDR1 SNHLY, CDR2 FYNNEI. This CDR3 has 12 amino acids. Trimming removed 8 bases from V and 5 bases from J; junction bases left unmatched: 4. The CDR3 reads CASGTGFHEQYF. CDR3 DNA sequence: TGTGCCAGCGGGACAGGGTTCCACGAGCAGTACTTC.

The chain has TRBV15 and TRBJ2-2; D gene ambiguous. V was pared by 6 bases and J by 1 base, with 9 bases between. Germline lookup yields CDR1 LNHNV and CDR2 YYDKDF (reference sequence). CDR3 length equals 14 residues. The CDR3 region is CATSPTGNTGELFF. In DNA form, the CDR3 reads TGTGCCACCAGTCCTACCGGGAACACCGGGGAGCTGTTTTTT. Full variable domain (missing parts from reference TRBV15 and TRBJ2-2): DAMVIQNPRYQVTQFGKPVTLSCSQTLNHNVMYWYQQKSSQAPKLLFHYYDKDFNNEADTPDNFQSRRPNTSFCFLDIRSPGLGDTAMYLCATSPTGNTGELFFGEGSRLTVL.

The J gene is TRBJ2-7, the V gene TRBV19, with D possibly matching TRBD1 (5 bases). Trimming left V 4 bases short and J 6 bases short, with 16 bases between. The CDR3 has 14 residues. The germline gives CDR1 LNHDA, CDR2 SQIVND (reference sequence). The CDR3 sequence: CASSTTSGMGEQYF. Written as DNA, the CDR3 is TGTGCCAGTAGTACCACCTCAGGGATGGGCGAGCAGTACTTC.

This chain links TRBV5-5 with TRBJ2-5; D gene unclear. CDR1 and CDR2 from the germline V gene are SGHKS and YYEKEE (reference sequence). Deletions cut 0 bases from V and 4 bases from J, with 13 bases between. The CDR3 is 15 amino acids. The CDR3 DNA is TGTGCCAGCAGCTTGGCCCCGTCCTCAGGAGAGACCCAGTACTTC. It translates to CASSLAPSSGETQYF.

The chain links TRBV5-4 to TRBJ2-7; tentatively, D is TRBD2 (5 bases). Germline V CDR1 and CDR2: SGHNT, YYREEE (reference sequence). The CDR3 contains 16 residues. V dropped 5 bases and J dropped 1 base, with 19 bases sitting between them. The CDR3 DNA reads TGTGCCAGCAGTGACCCCGCGACTACCAAGTCCTACGAGCAGTACTTC. It yields the protein CASSDPATTKSYEQYF.

The chain uses TRBV7-8 and TRBJ1-1; 10 bases line up with TRBD1. With V trimmed by 5 bases and J by 5 bases, 8 bases remained unmatched. The CDR3 consists of 15 residues. CDR1 is SGHVS and CDR2 is FQNEAQ in the germline V gene. CDR3 bases: TGTGCCAGCAGCGCGCGACAGGGGGCAAGGACTGAAGCTTTCTTT. It is translated as CASSARQGARTEAFF.

This clone has only one observation. The chain carries TRBV28 and TRBJ1-2, with no clear D. Germline assignment: CDR1 MDHEN and CDR2 SYDVKM. The length of the CDR3 is 12 residues. Trimming left V 6 bases short and J 3 bases short, with 8 bases between. The CDR3 region has the DNA TGTGCCAGCAGAGAGGGTTACTATGGCTACACCTTC. As protein: CASREGYYGYTF.

The chain recombines TRBV29-1 with TRBJ2-7; D is perhaps TRBD2 (5 bases). The CDR3 has 13 amino acids. V was cut by 2 bases and J by 2 bases, with 10 bases left in between. Germline loops: CDR1 SQVTM, CDR2 ANQGSEA. The CDR3 spells CSVERAGTYEQYF. In nucleotides, the CDR3 is TGCAGCGTTGAAAGGGCGGGCACCTACGAGCAGTACTTC.

The gene calls are TRBV7-3 and TRBJ2-5; 9 bases map to TRBD2. The CDR3 sequence is 16 residues long. Germline V CDR1 and CDR2: SGHTA, FQGTGA. Germline trimming cut 0 bases from V and 4 bases from J; bases unmatched to any gene: 6. The CDR3 is CASSLTATSGGETQYF. DNA of the CDR3: TGTGCCAGCAGCTTAACCGCGACTAGCGGTGGAGAGACCCAGTACTTC.

The CDR3 loop is CASSYSTVAGTYEQYF. Here the CDR3 DNA reads TGTGCCAGCAGTTACTCGACGGTAGCGGGAACCTACGAGCAGTACTTC. V usage is TRBV6-6 and J usage is TRBJ2-7; 8 nucleotides align to TRBD2. With 0 bases clipped from V and 2 bases from J, the junction kept 6 bases outside the gene matches. The CDR3 contains 16 residues. CDR1 and CDR2 (germline): MNHNY, SVGAGI (reference sequence).

The chain carries TRBV25-1 and TRBJ1-1; 7 nucleotides line up with TRBD1. This CDR3 has 14 residues. Germline V gene sequence: CDR1 MGHDK, CDR2 SYGVNS. V lost 6 bases, J lost 0 bases, and 4 bases stayed unmatched. CDR3 sequence (DNA): TGTGCCAGCAGACGCGGACAGGTGAACACTGAAGCTTTCTTT. It encodes CASRRGQVNTEAFF.

V gene TRBV27 combines with J gene TRBJ2-1; 10 bases fit TRBD1. Germline trimming cut 9 bases from V and 1 base from J; bases unmatched to any gene: 3. Looked up from germline, CDR1 is MNHEY and CDR2 is SMNVEV (reference sequence). The CDR3 loop spans 14 amino acids. The CDR3: CASRQGASYNEQFF. The CDR3 bases are TGTGCCAGTCGACAGGGGGCATCCTACAATGAGCAGTTCTTC.

This sequence joins TRBV5-1 and TRBJ1-2, with D unclear. Per the germline V gene, CDR1 is SGHRS and CDR2 is YFSETQ. Trimming cost V 1 base and J 0 bases, with 4 bases left between them. The CDR3 length is 13 residues. The CDR3 coding sequence is TGCGCCAGCAGCTTGTCGGCTAACTATGGCTACACCTTC. Translated: CASSLSANYGYTF.

This chain links TRBV7-2 with TRBJ2-3; TRBD2 matches 7 bases. V shed 3 bases and J 3 bases; nucleotides not matched to a gene: 6. The V gene's germline CDR1 is SGHTA and CDR2 FQGNSA. The CDR3 runs to 15 residues. CDR3 sequence (DNA): TGTGCCAGCAGCTTGGTGGGACTAATTACAGATACGCAGTATTTT. It codes for CASSLVGLITDTQYF.